This TCR beta chain was observed in a study of control samples from healthy donors and cancer patients. Here immunoSEQ multiplex PCR was the method, and the copy in TCRdb shows in-frame clones only, minus some. The table records about 140,000 clones, under 95% of them present only once. Material: blood. The TCR sequence derives from a man aged 18 to 29 in good health.

As DNA, the CDR3 is TGTGCCAGCAGTGACGGGACAGCCCTGAACACTGAAGCTTTCTTT. It translates to CASSDGTALNTEAFF. V gene TRBV6-1 combines with J gene TRBJ1-1; 7 bases fit TRBD1. The trim removed 3 bases at V and 0 bases at J, leaving 4 bases unmatched. Germline V lookup: CDR1 MNHNS, CDR2 SASEGT. The CDR3 length is 15 residues.